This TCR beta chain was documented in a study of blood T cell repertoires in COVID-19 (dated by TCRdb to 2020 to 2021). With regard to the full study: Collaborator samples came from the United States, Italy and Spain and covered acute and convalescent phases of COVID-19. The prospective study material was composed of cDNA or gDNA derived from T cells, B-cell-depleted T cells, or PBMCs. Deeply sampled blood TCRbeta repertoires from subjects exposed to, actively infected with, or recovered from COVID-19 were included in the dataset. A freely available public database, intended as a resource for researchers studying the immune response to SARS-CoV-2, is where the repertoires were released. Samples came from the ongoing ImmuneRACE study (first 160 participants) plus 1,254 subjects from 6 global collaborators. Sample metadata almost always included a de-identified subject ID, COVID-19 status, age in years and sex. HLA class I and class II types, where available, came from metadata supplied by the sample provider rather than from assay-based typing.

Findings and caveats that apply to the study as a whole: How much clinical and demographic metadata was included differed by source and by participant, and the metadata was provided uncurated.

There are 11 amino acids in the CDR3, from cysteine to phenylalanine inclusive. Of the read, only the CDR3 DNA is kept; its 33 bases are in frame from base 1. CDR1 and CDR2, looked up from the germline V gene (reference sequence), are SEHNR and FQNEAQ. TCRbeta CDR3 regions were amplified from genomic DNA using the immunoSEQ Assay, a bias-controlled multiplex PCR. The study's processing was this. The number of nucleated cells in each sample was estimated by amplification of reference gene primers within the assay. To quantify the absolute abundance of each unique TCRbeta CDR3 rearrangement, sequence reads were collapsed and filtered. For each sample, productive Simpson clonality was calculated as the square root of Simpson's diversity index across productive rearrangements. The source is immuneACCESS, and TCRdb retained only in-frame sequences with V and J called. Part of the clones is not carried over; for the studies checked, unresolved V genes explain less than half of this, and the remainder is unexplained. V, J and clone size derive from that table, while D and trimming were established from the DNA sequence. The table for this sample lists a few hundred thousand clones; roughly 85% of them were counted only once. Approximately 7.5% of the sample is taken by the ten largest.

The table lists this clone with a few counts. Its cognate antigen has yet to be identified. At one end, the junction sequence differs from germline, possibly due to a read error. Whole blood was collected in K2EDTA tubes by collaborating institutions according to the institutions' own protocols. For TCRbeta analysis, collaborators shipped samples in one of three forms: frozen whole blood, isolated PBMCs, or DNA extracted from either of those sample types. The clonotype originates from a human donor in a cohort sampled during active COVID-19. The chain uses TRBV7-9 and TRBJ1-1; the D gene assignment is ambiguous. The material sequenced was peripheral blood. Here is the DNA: TGTGCCAGCAGCTTTTCAGAATCTCCTTATTTT. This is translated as CASSFSESPYF.